This T cell receptor beta chain emerged from a study of STAT5B mutations in CD4+ large granular lymphocyte leukemia. In the study overall: When available, cryopreserved cells underwent CD8+ depletion before CD4+ selection. Study-wide results and caveats: Patient CD4-sorted repertoires stayed more clonal than healthy ones after leukemic-clone removal.

Under the authors' procedure: A clonotype over 5% of the repertoire counted as a possible leukemic clone, a few dozen overall. The assay was immunoSEQ multiplex PCR, and TCRdb's table has in-frame clones only and misses some. That table supplies the V and J calls and clone size; D and trimming were determined from the DNA. The sample lists 950 to 1,500 clones; roughly 73% were seen once. The germline V gene has CDR1 SGHTA and CDR2 FQGNSA. This CDR3 has 16 amino acids. Trimming cost V 5 bases and J 3 bases; bases outside gene matches: 6. About this clone: Its antigen is as yet unknown.

Sequencing was performed on PBMCs. This chain uses TRBV7-2 with TRBJ2-3, with 12 bases aligning to TRBD2. The receptor comes from a man aged 65 to 85 with CD4+ T-cell large granular lymphocyte leukemia. CDR3 nucleotides: TGTGCCAGCAGCCGACTAGCGGGGGTTAGGACAGATACGCAGTATTTT. Its protein product is CASSRLAGVRTDTQYF.